One and the same sample provided the 14 T cell receptor beta chains below, sequenced in a study of blood T cells in healthy people across ages. Primed by a sample-barcoded 5' primer and a J-beta primer mix, a second PCR proceeded for 7 to 11 cycles. TCRdb reanalysed the 5' RACE reads using MiXCR and keeps one entry per CDR3 protein. Of approximately 1.5 million distinct CDR3 sequences listed, 30% to 35% were seen once; the top ten hold roughly 10%. Material: blood. These receptors were taken from a woman aged 25 to 39 in good health.

The rearrangement uses TRBV10-3 and TRBJ1-2; 8 bases match TRBD1. Germline V CDR1 and CDR2: ENHRY, SYGVKD. Germline trimming cut 10 bases from V and 6 bases from J; bases unmatched to any gene: 7. The CDR3 sequence is 12 residues long. CDR3 nucleotide sequence: TGTGCCACAAACAGGGGGAGCGATGGCTACACCTTC. This codes for CATNRGSDGYTF.

In its sample, this clonotype was seen a few times. The chain recombines TRBV12-3 or TRBV12-4 with TRBJ1-5; 7 bases align to TRBD1. V dropped 5 bases and J dropped 5; count of bases not matched to a gene: 6. The CDR3 is 14 residues long. The CDR3 nucleotides are TGTGCCAGCAGTCTCCGGGACAGCCATCAGCCCCAGCATTTT. Protein product: CASSLRDSHQPQHF.

This clonotype was seen only a few times. This chain uses TRBV7-2 with TRBJ2-7, with D perhaps TRBD1 (5 bases). V lost 4 bases and J lost 0, with 13 bases in between. Germline loops: CDR1 SGHTA, CDR2 FQGNSA. This CDR3 is built from 15 residues. The CDR3 DNA follows: TGTGCCAGCAGCTCCTCCAGGGCCTACTCCTACGAGCAGTACTTC. This sequence encodes CASSSSRAYSYEQYF.

In its sample, this clonotype was seen a few times. The chain uses TRBV30 and TRBJ2-3; TRBD2 matches 8 bases. V gave up 0 bases and J gave up 5 bases; unmatched junction bases: 4. CDR3 length equals 14 residues. CDR1 is GTSNPN, CDR2 SVGIG, per germline (reference sequence). The CDR3: CAWSVDGGVDTQYF. The CDR3 DNA follows: TGTGCCTGGAGTGTAGACGGGGGGGTAGATACGCAGTATTTT. The entire variable domain, with the rest obtained from reference TRBV30 and TRBJ2-3, is as follows: SQTIHQWPATLVQPVGSPLSLECTVEGTSNPNLYWYRQAAGRGLQLLFYSVGIGQISSEVPQNLSASRPQDRQFILSSKKLLLSDSGFYLCAWSVDGGVDTQYFGPGTRLTVL.

The rearrangement uses TRBV20-1 and TRBJ2-3; a possible D gene is TRBD1 (6 bases). CDR1 is DFQATT, CDR2 SNEGSKA, per germline (reference sequence). V dropped 0 bases and J dropped 4 bases, with 14 bases sitting between them. This CDR3 is built from 15 residues. The CDR3 protein is CSARDPTGAADTQYF. CDR3 in DNA: TGCAGTGCTAGAGATCCGACAGGCGCAGCAGATACGCAGTATTTT.

J is TRBJ1-1 and V is TRBV7-2; no clear D. This CDR3 has 14 amino acids. CDR1 and CDR2 from the germline V gene are SGHTA and FQGNSA. The V and J ends lost 6 bases and 3 bases respectively, with 14 bases between them. The CDR3 loop is CASRRRGRDTEAFF. The CDR3 region has the DNA TGTGCCAGCAGACGTCGGGGTCGGGACACTGAAGCTTTCTTT.

V gene TRBV13 combines with J gene TRBJ1-1, with 7 positions matching TRBD1. The CDR3 has 16 residues. Germline CDR1 reads PRHDT; CDR2 reads FYEKMQ (reference sequence). Trimming took 5 bases from V and 3 from J; bases not matched to a gene: 12. CDR3 coding DNA: TGTGCCAGCAGCCGTGAACTTGACAGGGCGTACACTGAAGCTTTCTTT. Protein: CASSRELDRAYTEAFF.

This clonotype has more than one count but fewer than ten. This chain uses TRBV25-1 with TRBJ1-1; D perhaps matches TRBD1 (5 bases). The germline V gene has CDR1 MGHDK and CDR2 SYGVNS. The CDR3 is 16 amino acids. The V gene lost 6 bases and the J gene lost 4 bases, with 21 bases spanning the gap. The CDR3 sequence: CASRPRVAVSSTEAFF. CDR3 nucleotide sequence: TGTGCCAGCAGACCCAGGGTTGCAGTTTCAAGCACTGAAGCTTTCTTT.

This clonotype was recorded only once. The V and J genes are TRBV3-1 and TRBJ2-7; no firm D call. CDR3 length equals 17 residues. V lost 4 bases and J 2 bases, leaving 21 bases between the germline ends. Per germline, CDR1 LGHDT and CDR2 YNNKEL (reference sequence). CDR3 DNA sequence: TGTGCCAGCAGCCCATCATTCGGGCCGATGGTGACCTACGAGCAGTACTTC. Translated, it gives CASSPSFGPMVTYEQYF.

This clonotype has at least ten counts. The rearrangement links TRBV6-2 or TRBV6-3 to TRBJ2-1; D is ambiguous. The germline gives CDR1 MNHEY, CDR2 SVGEGT. The V gene lost 2 bases and the J gene lost 0 bases, with 5 bases spanning the gap. This CDR3 is 14 amino acids long. The CDR3 coding sequence is TGTGCCAGCAGTTACAGGGTCTCCTACAATGAGCAGTTCTTC. Residues: CASSYRVSYNEQFF.

The sample holds a few counts of this clonotype. The chain links TRBV19 to TRBJ2-1; TRBD2 might be the D (5 bases). This CDR3 spans 13 amino acids. The germline V gene encodes CDR1 LNHDA and CDR2 SQIVND (reference sequence). V was shortened by 3 bases and J by 5 bases, with 8 bases between the two germline ends. The CDR3 DNA reads as TGTGCCAGTAGTATCCGGGGAAACAATGAGCAGTTCTTC. Encoded protein: CASSIRGNNEQFF.

As for this clonotype: This may stem from a read error, because a much larger clone lies one nucleotide away. The rearrangement joins TRBV20-1 to TRBJ2-5; D is ambiguous. The length of the CDR3 is 14 residues. Germline loops: CDR1 DFQATT, CDR2 SNEGSKA (reference sequence). The CDR3, as DNA: TGCAGTGCTAGTGAGCCAAGTCCGCAAGAGGCCCAGTACTTC. Its protein is CSASEPSPQEAQYF.

The CDR3 DNA sequence: TGTGCCAGCACAGCGGGGGCACGGGAGTTATACCTCTATGGCTACACCTTC. Protein sequence: CASTAGARELYLYGYTF. The chain employs TRBV5-6 and TRBJ1-2; TRBD1 might be the D (6 bases). Germline loops: CDR1 SGHDT, CDR2 YYEEEE. There are 17 residues in the CDR3. With 6 bases removed from V and 4 bases from J, the gap between germline ends came to 25 bases.

The rearrangement uses TRBV9 and TRBJ2-3; D might be TRBD2 (6 bases). The CDR3 totals 15 residues. With 0 bases removed from V and 6 bases from J, the gap between germline ends came to 14 bases. The germline V gene encodes CDR1 SGDLS and CDR2 YYNGEE. The CDR3 nucleotides read TGTGCCAGCAGCGTAGGTGTAGCGGATGGGGATACGCAGTATTTT. Translating it yields CASSVGVADGDTQYF.